A selection of T cell receptor beta chains follows, all from one sample in a study of T cell repertoires in cytomegalovirus infection. TCRdb passed the reads through MiXCR, listing each CDR3 protein once. The table lists hundreds of thousands of distinct CDR3 sequences, 24% of them singletons, with under 8.5% in the top ten. The sequencing sample was made of CD8+ T cells from PBMCs. These receptors were taken from a human donor in good health (CMV status not recorded). Some clones in this sample may be carry-over from other donors' samples. Both conserved end residues are trimmed from each CDR3. A D gene is named only where the DNA matches it firmly.

TRBV20-1	.	SARDVRGEIRNEQF
TRBV27	.	ASSLSRGWETQY
TRBV7-9	.	ASSLVRGGLPSTEAF
TRBV28	TRBD1	ASRTRDRGNEQY
TRBV7-9	.	ASSLGGPNQPQH
TRBV20-1	.	SARVSPWGPYNEQF
TRBV6-2/TRBV6-3	TRBD1	ASSYSATGSYNEQF
TRBV19	.	ASSISGAGTEAF
TRBV7-8	.	ASSLEGKQPQH
TRBV2	TRBD1	ASKGTGGKNTEAF